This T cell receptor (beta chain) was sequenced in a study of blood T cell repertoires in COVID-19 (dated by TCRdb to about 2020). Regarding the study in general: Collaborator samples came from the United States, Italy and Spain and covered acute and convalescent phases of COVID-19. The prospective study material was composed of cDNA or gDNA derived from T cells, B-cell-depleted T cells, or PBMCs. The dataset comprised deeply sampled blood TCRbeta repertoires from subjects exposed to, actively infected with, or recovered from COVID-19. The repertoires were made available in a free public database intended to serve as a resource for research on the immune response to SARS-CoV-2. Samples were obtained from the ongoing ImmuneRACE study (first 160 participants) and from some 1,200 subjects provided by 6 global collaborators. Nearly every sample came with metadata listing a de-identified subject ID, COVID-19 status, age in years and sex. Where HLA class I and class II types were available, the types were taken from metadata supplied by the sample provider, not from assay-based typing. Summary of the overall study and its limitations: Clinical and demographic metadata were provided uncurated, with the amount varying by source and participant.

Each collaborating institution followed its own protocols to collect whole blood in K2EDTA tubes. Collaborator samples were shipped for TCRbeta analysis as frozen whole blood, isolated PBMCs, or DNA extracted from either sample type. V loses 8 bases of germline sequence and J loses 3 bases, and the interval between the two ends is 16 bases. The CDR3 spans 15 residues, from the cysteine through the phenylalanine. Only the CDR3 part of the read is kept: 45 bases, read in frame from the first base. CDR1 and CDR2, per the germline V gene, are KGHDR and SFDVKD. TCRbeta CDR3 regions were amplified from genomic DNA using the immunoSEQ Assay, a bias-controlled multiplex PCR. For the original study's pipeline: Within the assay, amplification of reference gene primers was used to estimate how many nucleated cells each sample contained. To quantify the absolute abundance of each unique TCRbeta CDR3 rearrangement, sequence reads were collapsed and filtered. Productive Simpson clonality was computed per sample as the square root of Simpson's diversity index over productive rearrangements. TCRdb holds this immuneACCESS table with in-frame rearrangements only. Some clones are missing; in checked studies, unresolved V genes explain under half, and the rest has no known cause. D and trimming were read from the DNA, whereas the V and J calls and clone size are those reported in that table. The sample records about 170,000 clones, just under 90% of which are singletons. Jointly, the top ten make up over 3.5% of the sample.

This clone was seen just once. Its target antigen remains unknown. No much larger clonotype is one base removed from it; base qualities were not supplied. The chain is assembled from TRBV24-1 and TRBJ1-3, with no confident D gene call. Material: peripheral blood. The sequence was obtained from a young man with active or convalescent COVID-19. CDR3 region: CATISYSGLGNTIYF. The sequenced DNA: TGTGCCACCATCTCTTACAGCGGTCTTGGAAACACCATATATTTT.